This entry lists 7 T cell receptor beta chains sequenced from one sample in a study of long-term antiretroviral therapy in people with HIV. The assay, immunoSEQ v3.0, was run at survey level. The protocol was immunoSEQ multiplex PCR, while the TCRdb copy is restricted to in-frame clones and leaves out a portion. The sample lists tens of thousands of clones; more than 80% were seen once. The sequencing here drew on unsorted PBMCs, taken 0.5 years before starting antiretroviral therapy. The origin of the receptors is a man aged 35 to 55 with HIV.

The chain employs TRBV6-5 and TRBJ1-2; TRBD1 matches 8 bases. The CDR3 is made up of 13 amino acids. The junction had 1 base not matched to a gene; V was cut back by 5 bases and J by 2 bases. Germline V CDR1 and CDR2: MNHEY, SVGAGI. CDR3 DNA: TGTGCCAGCAGTAGGACAGGGAACTATGGCTACACCTTC. Translation gives CASSRTGNYGYTF.

V is TRBV9 and J is TRBJ2-5, with D possibly matching TRBD1 (6 bases). V was pared by 1 base and J by 5 bases, with 24 bases between. The CDR3 consists of 18 residues. Germline assignment: CDR1 SGDLS and CDR2 YYNGEE. The CDR3, as DNA: TGTGCCAGCAGCGTACGCCCACAGGGCGGGTTTTTTGGCGAGACCCAGTACTTC. Protein sequence: CASSVRPQGGFFGETQYF.

This clone was observed a few times. The chain joins TRBV19 to TRBJ2-7; D gene unclear. The CDR3 length is 15 residues. Between the trimmed V and J ends, which lost 0 bases and 3 bases, there was a span of 12 bases. CDR1 LNHDA and CDR2 SQIVND come from the germline V gene (reference sequence). The CDR3 region has the DNA TGTGCCAGTAGTATAGAATCCAGGCCTTTCTACGAGCAGTACTTC. This codes for CASSIESRPFYEQYF.

The genes are TRBV18 and TRBJ2-1; 8 bases align to TRBD1. Germline values: CDR1 KGHSH, CDR2 LQKENI. Trimming took 3 bases from V and 1 from J; bases not matched to a gene: 5. This CDR3 contains 16 residues. For the CDR3, the DNA is TGTGCCAGCTCACCCGTCGGGACAGGTTCCTACAATGAGCAGTTCTTC. Translation gives CASSPVGTGSYNEQFF.

As to this clone: The identical CDR3 is also encoded by other nucleotide sequences in the sample. V is TRBV7-2 and J is TRBJ1-5; D remains unclear. The CDR3 is 13 residues long. Germline lookup yields CDR1 SGHTA and CDR2 FQGNSA. V was clipped by 2 bases and J by 4 bases, with 6 bases between them. The CDR3 DNA reads as TGTGCCAGCAGCTTACGGGGAAATCAGCCCCAGCATTTT. Its protein product is CASSLRGNQPQHF.

The chain links TRBV5-1 to TRBJ2-3; tentatively, D is TRBD1 or TRBD2 (6 bases each). Trimming took 0 bases from V and 0 from J, leaving 23 bases between them. Per the germline V gene, CDR1 is SGHRS and CDR2 is YFSETQ. This CDR3 contains 20 residues. The CDR3: CASSLAGFPSGAPSTDTQYF. The CDR3 nucleotides read TGCGCCAGCAGCTTGGCGGGTTTTCCCTCGGGGGCCCCTAGCACAGATACGCAGTATTTT.

The rearrangement links TRBV28 to TRBJ2-4; D tentatively reads TRBD1 or TRBD2 (5 bases each). Looked up from germline, CDR1 is MDHEN and CDR2 is SYDVKM. V dropped 3 bases and J dropped 1 base, with 7 bases sitting between them. This CDR3 comprises 14 residues. CDR3 nucleotide sequence: TGTGCCAGCAGTTTTGGGGGTGCCAAAAACATTCAGTACTTC. This translates into CASSFGGAKNIQYF.